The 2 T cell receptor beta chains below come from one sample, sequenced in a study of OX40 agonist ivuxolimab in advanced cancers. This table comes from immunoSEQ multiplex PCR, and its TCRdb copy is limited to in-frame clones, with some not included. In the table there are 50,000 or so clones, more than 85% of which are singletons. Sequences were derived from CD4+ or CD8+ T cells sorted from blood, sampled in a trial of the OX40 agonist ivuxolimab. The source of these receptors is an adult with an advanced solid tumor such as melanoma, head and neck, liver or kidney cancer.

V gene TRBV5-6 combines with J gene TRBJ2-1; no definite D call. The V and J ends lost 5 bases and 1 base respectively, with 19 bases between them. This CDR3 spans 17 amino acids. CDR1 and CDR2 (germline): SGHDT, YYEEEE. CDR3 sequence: CASRKRQGSISYNEQFF. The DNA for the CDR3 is TGTGCCAGCAGGAAGCGTCAAGGGTCGATATCCTACAATGAGCAGTTCTTC.

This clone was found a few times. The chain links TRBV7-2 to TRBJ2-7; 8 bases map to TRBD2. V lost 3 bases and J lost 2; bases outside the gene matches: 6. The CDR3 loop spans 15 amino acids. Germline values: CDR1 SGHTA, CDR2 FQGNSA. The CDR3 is CASSFGSGDTYEQYF. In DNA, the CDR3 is TGTGCCAGCAGCTTCGGTAGCGGGGATACCTACGAGCAGTACTTC.